This TCR beta chain was obtained from a study of siplizumab effects on memory and regulatory T cells. Around 9.2 x 10^4 TCR templates underwent assay in every sample. Assay used: immunoSEQ multiplex PCR; TCRdb lists only in-frame clones, some missing. This table has about 100,000 clones, around 93% appearing once. Remarks on this clone: Its antigen is undetermined.

The study, taken as a whole, reports: Alloreactive sequences tracing back to unstimulated CD4+ memory cells were significantly reduced by siplizumab. Apparently more diverse than memory cells, naive T cells also seemed major alloresponse contributors. The authors mapped only a minor fraction of alloreactive clones to unstimulated subsets.

Material: non-Treg CD4+ T cells sorted from blood. This TCR derives from a human donor in good health.

As DNA, the CDR3 is TGTGCCAGCAGTGACCAAGCGGGAGCATCAGATACGCAGTATTTT. Protein product: CASSDQAGASDTQYF. The chain has TRBV6-4 and TRBJ2-3; 8 bases map to TRBD2. This CDR3 is 15 amino acids long. Germline trimming cut 2 bases from V and 4 bases from J; bases unmatched to any gene: 5. Germline V CDR1 and CDR2: MRHNA, SNTAGT.